The 28 T cell receptor beta chains in this list originate from one sample, sequenced in a study of blood T cell repertoires in COVID-19 (dated by TCRdb to 2018 to 2021). To prepare the library, the immunoSEQ multiplex PCR assay was applied. This is the immuneACCESS table as TCRdb keeps it, with only in-frame sequences that have V and J called. A part of the clones is gone; compared with another copy, unresolved V genes explain less than half, and the rest is unexplained. The sample data list nearly 300,000 clones, and roughly 84% of these were observed just once. About 1.5% of the sample is held by the ten biggest clonotypes. The sequenced sample was peripheral blood. The source is a human donor with COVID-19, enrolled during active disease. The donor label of this sample is uncertain.

The chain couples TRBV7-9 to TRBJ1-1; 7 positions agree with TRBD1. Trimming at V came to 2 bases and at J to 3 bases, leaving 3 bases not matched to a gene. The CDR3 runs 14 residues. Germline assignment: CDR1 SEHNR and CDR2 FQNEAQ (reference sequence). The CDR3 region is CASSLQGEYTEAFF. CDR3 in DNA: TGTGCCAGCAGCTTACAGGGGGAGTACACTGAAGCTTTCTTT.

The chain combines TRBV5-5 with TRBJ2-3, with a tentative D call TRBD2 (6 bases). V was cut by 3 bases and J by 2 bases, with 22 bases left in between. Germline CDR1 is SGHKS and CDR2 is YYEKEE (reference sequence). This CDR3 is 18 amino acids long. The CDR3 nucleotides read TGTGCCAGCAGCTCTCGATCCAGACTAGGCGGTTTCACAGATACGCAGTATTTT. This encodes CASSSRSRLGGFTDTQYF.

A note on this clone: A read error likely explains this, since a far larger clone differs by one base. This chain joins TRBV6-5 and TRBJ2-5, with TRBD1 matching 7 bases. Losses at the gene ends were 4 bases for V and 1 base for J; bases not matched to a gene: 3. The germline CDR1 and CDR2 sequences are MNHEY and SVGAGI. This CDR3 is 14 amino acids long. As DNA, the CDR3 is TGTGCCAGCAGTTTTGGGACAGTCCAAGAGACCCAGTACTTC. Translation gives CASSFGTVQETQYF.

V is TRBV27 and J is TRBJ2-5; TRBD2 matches at 8 bases. Germline V lookup: CDR1 MNHEY, CDR2 SMNVEV (reference sequence). The CDR3 runs 14 residues. Trimming cost V 6 bases and J 4 bases; bases outside gene matches: 7. The CDR3 loop is CASSPTSARETQYF. As DNA, the CDR3 is TGTGCCAGCAGCCCGACTAGCGCGCGAGAGACCCAGTACTTC.

The chain couples TRBV4-1 to TRBJ2-1; TRBD1 agrees at 8 bases. CDR3 size: 16 residues. Trimming removed 2 bases from V and 0 bases from J; junction bases left unmatched: 3. The germline CDR1 and CDR2 sequences are MGHRA and YSYEKL. The CDR3: CASSQSDRGSYNEQFF. For the CDR3, the DNA is TGCGCCAGCAGCCAAAGCGACAGGGGCTCCTACAATGAGCAGTTCTTC.

This sequence joins TRBV2 and TRBJ1-2; 9 bases fit TRBD1. The CDR3 is made up of 13 amino acids. Trimming removed 6 bases from V and 9 bases from J; junction bases left unmatched: 8. CDR1 is SNHLY, CDR2 FYNNEI, per germline. Here the CDR3 reads CASREGQGLSYTF. For the CDR3, the DNA is TGTGCCAGCAGAGAGGGACAGGGACTTAGCTACACCTTC. Full variable domain (rest looked up from reference TRBV2 and TRBJ1-2): EPEVTQTPSHQVTQMGQEVILRCVPISNHLYFYWYRQILGQKVEFLVSFYNNEISEKSEIFDDQFSVERPDGSNFTLKIRSTKLEDSAMYFCASREGQGLSYTFGSGTRLTVV.

This clone showed up just a few times. At the DNA level, this CDR3 is encoded by other sequences in the same sample as well. The V call is TRBV5-1, the J call TRBJ2-4; D possibly corresponds to TRBD2 (6 bases). Germline V gene sequence: CDR1 SGHRS, CDR2 YFSETQ. Trimming pared 1 base from V and 0 bases from J, leaving 11 bases between. The CDR3 consists of 16 residues. The CDR3 DNA reads as TGCGCCAGCAGCTTGAGCGGAGGGGAAGCCAAAAACATTCAGTACTTC. Its protein is CASSLSGGEAKNIQYF.

This clone was detected ten times or more. The chain is built from TRBV18 and TRBJ1-5, with 10 bases that match TRBD1. This CDR3 spans 16 amino acids. The germline V gene encodes CDR1 KGHSH and CDR2 LQKENI. V lost 6 bases and J lost 3; bases outside the gene matches: 8. CDR3 coding DNA: TGTGCCAGCTCTCCTGGACAGGGGGACGTCAATCAGCCCCAGCATTTT. This sequence encodes CASSPGQGDVNQPQHF.

In its sample, this clone was seen a few times. J is TRBJ1-1 and V is TRBV5-1; 8 bases map to TRBD1. V lost 0 bases to trimming and J lost 6 bases; unmatched junction nucleotides: 13. The CDR3 has 17 amino acids. CDR1 SGHRS and CDR2 YFSETQ come from the germline V gene. CDR3 coding DNA: TGCGCCAGCAGCTTGGCGACAACAGGGGGGTTCCAACCTGAAGCTTTCTTT. It yields the protein CASSLATTGGFQPEAFF.

Only a few counts were recorded for this clone. The chain employs TRBV28 and TRBJ2-7; 12 bases line up with TRBD2. With 4 bases clipped from V and 2 bases from J, the junction kept 9 bases outside the gene matches. Germline assignment: CDR1 MDHEN and CDR2 SYDVKM. The CDR3 is 17 amino acids. Written as DNA, the CDR3 is TGTGCCAGCAGTTCCCCGACTAGCGGGGGTCGAGCCTACGAGCAGTACTTC. It codes for CASSSPTSGGRAYEQYF.

This clone turned up a few times. The chain couples TRBV12-3 or TRBV12-4 to TRBJ1-1; possible D gene TRBD1, 5 bases. There are 13 residues in the CDR3. V was shortened by 7 bases and J by 1 base, with 10 bases between the two germline ends. CDR3: CASTLQENTEAFF. DNA of the CDR3: TGTGCCAGCACCTTACAGGAGAACACTGAAGCTTTCTTT.

The V call is TRBV28, the J call TRBJ1-5; 8 bases are a match to TRBD1. This CDR3 is 14 amino acids long. V shed 7 bases and J 5 bases; nucleotides not matched to a gene: 7. Germline CDR1 MDHEN, CDR2 SYDVKM. The CDR3 DNA follows: TGTGCCAGCAAAGACAGGGGTACGGATCAGCCCCAGCATTTT. It encodes CASKDRGTDQPQHF.

The CDR3 coding sequence is TGTGCCAGCAGTCGGACAGGGCGATACGAGCAGTACTTC. It encodes CASSRTGRYEQYF. V gene TRBV12-3 or TRBV12-4 combines with J gene TRBJ2-7; 8 positions agree with TRBD1. CDR3 length: 13 residues. Unmatched junction bases numbered 4, after V lost 5 bases and J lost 4 bases.

The genes are TRBV11-1 and TRBJ2-1; 7 bases line up with TRBD1. The CDR3 is 16 amino acids. Unmatched junction bases numbered 9, after V lost 1 base and J lost 6 bases. Germline loops: CDR1 SGHAT, CDR2 FQDESV (reference sequence). The CDR3 nucleotides are TGTGCCAGCAGCTTAGGGGCTCTAGGGGGCATCAATGAGCAGTTCTTC. Its translation: CASSLGALGGINEQFF.

The V gene is TRBV5-4, the J gene TRBJ1-1; the D is unclear. In germline, CDR1 is SGHNT, CDR2 YYREEE (reference sequence). Trimming removed 8 bases at V and 2 bases at J, with 16 bases between. This CDR3 contains 14 residues. CDR3 region: CARGRSLGNTEAFF. For the CDR3, the DNA is TGTGCCAGAGGCCGGTCTTTGGGCAACACTGAAGCTTTCTTT. The variable domain in full, completed from reference TRBV5-4 and TRBJ1-1, reads ETGVTQSPTHLIKTRGQQVTLRCSSQSGHNTVSWYQQALGQGPQFIFQYYREEENGRGNFPPRFSGLQFPNYSSELNVNALELDDSALYLCARGRSLGNTEAFFGQGTRLTVV.

This chain links TRBV19 with TRBJ2-7; the match to TRBD2 covers 8 bases. Trimming took 3 bases from V and 3 from J; bases not matched to a gene: 10. The CDR3 has 16 residues. The germline V gene has CDR1 LNHDA and CDR2 SQIVND (reference sequence). This CDR3 is CASSIIPSGRHYEQYF. CDR3 coding DNA: TGTGCCAGTAGTATTATTCCGAGCGGGAGACACTACGAGCAGTACTTC.

The chain combines TRBV27 with TRBJ1-2; TRBD1 aligns across 7 bases. Germline values: CDR1 MNHEY, CDR2 SMNVEV (reference sequence). V lost 2 bases, J lost 3 bases, and 3 bases stayed unmatched. This CDR3 comprises 14 residues. The CDR3 protein is CASSLTQGDYGYTF. The CDR3 DNA sequence: TGTGCCAGCAGTTTAACCCAGGGGGACTATGGCTACACCTTC.

The rearrangement links TRBV3-1 (or the pseudogene TRBV3-2) to TRBJ2-7; 7 bases align to TRBD2. After removal of 4 bases from V and 2 bases from J, the junction contained 5 bases not matched to a gene. The germline gives CDR1 LGHDT, CDR2 YNNKEL (reference sequence). CDR3 length: 14 residues. CDR3: CASSRAGEAYEQYF. The CDR3 region has the DNA TGTGCCAGCAGCCGTGCGGGAGAGGCCTACGAGCAGTACTTC.

The chain employs TRBV4-2 and TRBJ2-7, with 7 bases that match TRBD2. The CDR3 runs to 15 residues. Germline V gene data show CDR1 as LGHNA and CDR2 as YNFKEQ. J lost 0 bases, V lost 3 bases, and 5 bases had no gene match. The CDR3 region is CASSHGGEGSYEQYF. In nucleotides, the CDR3 is TGTGCCAGCAGCCACGGCGGGGAGGGCTCCTACGAGCAGTACTTC.

The chain links TRBV18 to TRBJ2-3, with TRBD1 matching over 11 bases. The CDR3 is made up of 14 amino acids. V lost 5 bases, J lost 4 bases, and 2 bases stayed unmatched. Germline CDR1 KGHSH, CDR2 LQKENI. CDR3 residues: CASSEGQGADTQYF. CDR3 bases: TGTGCCAGCTCAGAGGGACAGGGGGCAGATACGCAGTATTTT.

The chain is built from TRBV7-9 and TRBJ2-7; TRBD2 matches 11 bases. Germline V gives CDR1 SEHNR, CDR2 FQNEAQ (reference sequence). V lost 5 bases, J lost 2 bases, and 5 bases stayed unmatched. This CDR3 contains 15 residues. The CDR3 DNA reads as TGTGCCAGCAGCCCGACTAGCGGGGTTACCTACGAGCAGTACTTC. Translated, it gives CASSPTSGVTYEQYF.

The chain employs TRBV7-6 and TRBJ2-3; TRBD2 matches 9 bases. CDR1 is SGHVS and CDR2 is FNYEAQ in the germline V gene. The CDR3 is 14 amino acids. V trimming: 4 bases; J trimming: 3 bases; junction bases outside the gene matches: 2. The CDR3 region is CASSSTSGTDTQYF. The DNA of the CDR3 is TGTGCCAGCAGCTCTACTAGCGGGACAGATACGCAGTATTTT.

The J gene is TRBJ1-2, the V gene TRBV14; a weak D match, TRBD1 (6 bases). The germline V and J ends were trimmed by 0 bases and 7 bases, with 12 bases remaining between them. This CDR3 contains 14 residues. Per the germline V gene, CDR1 is SGHDN and CDR2 is FVKESK. The CDR3 coding sequence is TGTGCCAGCAGCCAAGAACTGGGGGCCAGTGGCTACACCTTC. Residues: CASSQELGASGYTF.

The chain employs TRBV29-1 and TRBJ1-4; 11 nucleotides agree with TRBD1. Germline CDR1 and CDR2: SQVTM and ANQGSEA. The length of the CDR3 is 17 residues. J gave up 4 bases and V 7 bases, and 14 bases lay outside the gene matches. DNA for the CDR3: TGCAGCGCCGCGCCAGGGACAGGGGGAAGCGGTAATGAAAAACTGTTTTTT. This translates into CSAAPGTGGSGNEKLFF.

This clone was picked up one time. V and J are TRBV2 and TRBJ2-7, with D uncertain. Germline CDR1 SNHLY, CDR2 FYNNEI. V was cut by 6 bases and J by 5 bases, with 8 bases left in between. This CDR3 spans 11 amino acids. CDR3 in DNA: TGTGCCAGCAGGGCGGAAGACGAGCAGTACTTC. Translation: CASRAEDEQYF.

The V gene is TRBV5-1, the J gene TRBJ1-5, with D maybe TRBD1 (5 bases). The CDR3 totals 15 residues. V was pared by 0 bases and J by 7 bases, with 14 bases between. Germline V CDR1 and CDR2: SGHRS, YFSETQ. The CDR3 sequence is CASSLDGGGGQPQHF. The DNA for the CDR3 is TGCGCCAGCAGCTTGGATGGGGGAGGCGGACAGCCCCAGCATTTT.

The J gene is TRBJ1-2, the V gene TRBV18, with D possibly matching TRBD1 (5 bases). The CDR3 contains 16 residues. Between the trimmed V and J ends, which lost 3 bases and 2 bases, there was a span of 16 bases. In germline, CDR1 is KGHSH, CDR2 LQKENI. For the CDR3, the DNA is TGTGCCAGCTCACCTTCGAGGACACTAAACAACTATGGCTACACCTTC. Translated, it gives CASSPSRTLNNYGYTF.

The table lists this clone with a few counts. The V gene is TRBV28, the J gene TRBJ2-7; 9 positions agree with TRBD2. The CDR3 runs 14 residues. Germline CDR1 MDHEN, CDR2 SYDVKM. With V trimmed by 5 bases and J by 1 base, 3 bases remained unmatched. CDR3 region: CASSRLAVSYEQYF. The CDR3, as DNA: TGTGCCAGCAGTCGACTAGCGGTTTCCTACGAGCAGTACTTC.